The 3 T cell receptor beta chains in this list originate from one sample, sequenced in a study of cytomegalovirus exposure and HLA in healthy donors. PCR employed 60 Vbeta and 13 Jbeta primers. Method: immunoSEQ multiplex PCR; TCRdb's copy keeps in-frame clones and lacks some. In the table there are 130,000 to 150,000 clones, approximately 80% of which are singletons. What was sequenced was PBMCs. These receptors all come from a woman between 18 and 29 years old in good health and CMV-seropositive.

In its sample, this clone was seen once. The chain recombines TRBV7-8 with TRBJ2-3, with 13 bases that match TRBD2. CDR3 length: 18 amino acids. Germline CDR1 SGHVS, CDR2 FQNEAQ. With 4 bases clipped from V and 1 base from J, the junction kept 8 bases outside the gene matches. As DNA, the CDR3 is TGTGCCAGCAGCTCCGGGACTAGCGGGGCGGGGGGCACAGATACGCAGTATTTT. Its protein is CASSSGTSGAGGTDTQYF.

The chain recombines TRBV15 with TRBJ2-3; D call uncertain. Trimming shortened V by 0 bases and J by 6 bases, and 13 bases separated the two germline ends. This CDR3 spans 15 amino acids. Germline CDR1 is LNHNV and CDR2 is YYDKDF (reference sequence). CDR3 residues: CATSRDPLSSDTQYF. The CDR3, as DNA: TGTGCCACCAGCAGAGATCCTCTTTCTTCGGATACGCAGTATTTT.

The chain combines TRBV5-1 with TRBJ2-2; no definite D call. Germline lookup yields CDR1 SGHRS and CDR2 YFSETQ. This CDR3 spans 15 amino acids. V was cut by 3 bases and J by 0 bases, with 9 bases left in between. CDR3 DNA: TGCGCCAGCAGCTGGTCTCAGTCGAACACCGGGGAGCTGTTTTTT. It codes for CASSWSQSNTGELFF.